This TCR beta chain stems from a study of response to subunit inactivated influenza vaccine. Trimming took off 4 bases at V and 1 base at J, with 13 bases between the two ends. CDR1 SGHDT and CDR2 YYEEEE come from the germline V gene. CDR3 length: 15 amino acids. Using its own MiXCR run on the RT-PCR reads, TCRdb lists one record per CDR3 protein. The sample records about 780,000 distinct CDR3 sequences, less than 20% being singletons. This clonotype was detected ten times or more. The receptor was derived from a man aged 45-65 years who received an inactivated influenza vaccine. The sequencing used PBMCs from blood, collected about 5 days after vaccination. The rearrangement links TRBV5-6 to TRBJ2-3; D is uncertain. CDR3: CASSLRVWGTDTQYF. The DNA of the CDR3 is TGTGCCAGCAGCCTCCGAGTATGGGGCACAGATACGCAGTATTTT.